Following are 29 T cell receptor beta chains from one sample sequenced in a study of resident and recirculating memory T cells in vitiligo. This table comes from immunoSEQ multiplex PCR, and its TCRdb copy is limited to in-frame clones, with some not included. The sample holds around 43,000 clones; about 93% are singletons and the top ten take 4.5%. Sequences were obtained from blood. These TCRs come from a male donor with vitiligo.

The chain employs TRBV4-3 and TRBJ2-7, with D tentatively TRBD1 (6 bases). Trimming pared 4 bases from V and 5 bases from J, leaving 12 bases between. The germline V gene encodes CDR1 LGHNA and CDR2 YSLEER. This CDR3 has 13 amino acids. CDR3 region: CASSLLTGNEQYF. The CDR3 DNA follows: TGCGCCAGCAGCCTCCTGACAGGCAACGAGCAGTACTTC.

The chain uses TRBV6-6 and TRBJ2-7; possibly TRBD2 for D (5 bases). Germline V CDR1 and CDR2: MNHNY, SVGAGI (reference sequence). The CDR3 contains 12 residues. The V and J ends lost 0 bases and 10 bases respectively, with 10 bases between them. Here the CDR3 reads CASSYSKAAQYF. CDR3 sequence (DNA): TGTGCCAGCAGTTACTCGAAAGCGGCCCAGTACTTC.

The rearrangement uses TRBV7-8 and TRBJ2-3; TRBD2 matches 12 bases. Trimming took 2 bases from V and 4 from J; bases not matched to a gene: 10. CDR1 and CDR2 from the germline V gene are SGHVS and FQNEAQ. This CDR3 spans 18 amino acids. CDR3 amino acids: CASSLFLAGGPRADTQYF. The CDR3 nucleotides read TGTGCCAGCAGCTTATTCCTAGCGGGGGGGCCGAGGGCAGATACGCAGTATTTT.

The chain recombines TRBV4-2 with TRBJ1-4; D might be TRBD1 (6 bases). This CDR3 is 17 amino acids long. Germline assignment: CDR1 LGHNA and CDR2 YNFKEQ. V lost 1 base, J lost 0 bases, and 12 bases lay in between. CDR3 DNA: TGTGCCAGCAGCCAAGGGACAGCCAGTTCAACTAATGAAAAACTGTTTTTT. Translating gives CASSQGTASSTNEKLFF.

The CDR3, as DNA: TGTGCCAGCAGTTTATTGCTAGCGGGGGGGCCCGTGGATGAGCAGTTCTTC. The encoded protein is CASSLLLAGGPVDEQFF. The gene calls are TRBV27 and TRBJ2-1, with 12 nucleotides matching TRBD2. Germline V gives CDR1 MNHEY, CDR2 SMNVEV (reference sequence). The CDR3 has 17 residues. Trimming cost V 1 base and J 8 bases; bases outside gene matches: 9.

This chain connects TRBV5-1 to TRBJ2-1, with TRBD2 identical over 8 bases. CDR3 length: 17 amino acids. V was clipped by 0 bases and J by 1 base; unmatched bases: 6. In germline, CDR1 is SGHRS, CDR2 YFSETQ. As DNA, the CDR3 is TGCGCCAGCAGCTTGGCAACTAGCGGACTATCCTACAATGAGCAGTTCTTC. This gives the protein CASSLATSGLSYNEQFF.

The V call is TRBV10-3, the J call TRBJ2-1, with D possibly matching TRBD1 (6 bases). Trimming pared 7 bases from V and 2 bases from J, leaving 12 bases between. From germline, CDR1 is ENHRY and CDR2 SYGVKD. The CDR3 extends over 14 amino acids. Written as DNA, the CDR3 is TGTGCCATCATGAGGGACAAGACCTACAATGAGCAGTTCTTC. This gives the protein CAIMRDKTYNEQFF.

The chain combines TRBV6-6 with TRBJ1-5; no reliable D call. V gave up 6 bases and J gave up 6 bases, with 6 bases separating them. Germline V gene lookup returns CDR1 MNHNY and CDR2 SVGAGI (reference sequence). This CDR3 has 11 residues. CDR3 sequence reads: CASRQSQPQHF. In DNA form, the CDR3 reads TGTGCCAGCAGACAAAGTCAGCCCCAGCATTTT.

The chain uses TRBV15 and TRBJ2-3, with TRBD2 matching 7 bases. CDR1 and CDR2 from the germline V gene are LNHNV and YYDKDF (reference sequence). Trimming cost V 8 bases and J 2 bases; bases outside gene matches: 4. This CDR3 has 13 residues. The CDR3 coding sequence is TGTGCCACCGCGGGGGAACTCACAGATACGCAGTATTTT. As protein: CATAGELTDTQYF.

The V and J genes are TRBV11-2 and TRBJ2-2; perhaps TRBD1 as D (6 bases). V shed 1 base and J shed 2 bases, with 14 bases lying between them. The germline V gene has CDR1 SGHAT and CDR2 FQNNGV. The CDR3 runs 17 residues. The CDR3 nucleotides are TGTGCCAGCAGCTTAGTGGGGGCAGGGATTAACACCGGGGAGCTGTTTTTT. Translated: CASSLVGAGINTGELFF.

The chain combines TRBV4-1 with TRBJ1-6; 7 bases agree with TRBD1. From germline, CDR1 is MGHRA and CDR2 YSYEKL. The CDR3 covers 15 residues. The junction had 4 bases not matched to a gene; V was cut back by 1 base and J by 7 bases. This CDR3 is CASSQVPGQNSPLHF. In DNA, the CDR3 is TGCGCCAGCAGCCAAGTTCCGGGACAGAATTCACCCCTCCACTTT.

This clone occurred once. The rearrangement links TRBV11-1 to TRBJ2-3; perhaps TRBD1 as D (6 bases). The CDR3 is made up of 14 amino acids. CDR1 is SGHAT and CDR2 is FQDESV in the germline V gene (reference sequence). V lost 3 bases and J lost 2, with 9 bases in between. In DNA form, the CDR3 reads TGTGCCAGCAGCTTGCGGACAGCCACAGATACGCAGTATTTT. Translating gives CASSLRTATDTQYF.

This clone appeared once. The genes are TRBV6-5 and TRBJ2-3; the D gene is possibly TRBD1 (5 bases). This CDR3 comprises 12 residues. The ends were cut back, 10 bases at V and 2 bases at J, with 10 bases in the middle. Germline V gene sequence: CDR1 MNHEY, CDR2 SVGAGI. CDR3 sequence: CATQGFTDTQYF. The CDR3 nucleotides read TGTGCCACCCAGGGATTCACAGATACGCAGTATTTT.

V usage is TRBV30 and J usage is TRBJ2-4, with D unresolved. The CDR3 is made up of 11 amino acids. Trimming removed 4 bases at V and 5 bases at J, with 6 bases between. Germline V CDR1 and CDR2: GTSNPN, SVGIG (reference sequence). CDR3 nucleotide sequence: TGTGCCTGGACAGCGCAAAACATTCAGTACTTC. It encodes CAWTAQNIQYF.

The chain couples TRBV15 to TRBJ1-5; 12 bases agree with TRBD1. J gave up 5 bases and V 5 bases, and 19 bases lay outside the gene matches. The CDR3 extends over 20 amino acids. CDR1 and CDR2 (germline): LNHNV, YYDKDF (reference sequence). The CDR3 here is CATSGRSIRDRGPKDQPQHF. For the CDR3, the DNA is TGTGCCACCAGCGGCCGCTCAATACGGGACAGGGGGCCGAAGGATCAGCCCCAGCATTTT.

The chain is built from TRBV7-2 and TRBJ2-5, with TRBD2 identical over 8 bases. Germline assignment: CDR1 SGHTA and CDR2 FQGNSA. V gave up 3 bases and J gave up 4 bases; unmatched junction bases: 7. The CDR3 loop spans 15 amino acids. The CDR3 DNA reads as TGTGCCAGCAGCTTTTCCGGACTAGCCCTAGAGACCCAGTACTTC. This gives the protein CASSFSGLALETQYF.

For this clone: An end of the junction differs from the germline gene, which may be a read error. V gene TRBV7-2 combines with J gene TRBJ1-6; 9 nucleotides align to TRBD1. The CDR3 loop spans 15 amino acids. In germline, CDR1 is SGHTA, CDR2 FQGNSA. The CDR3, as DNA: TGTGCCGGCAGAGAAAGGACAGGGGAGAATTCACCCCTCCACTTT. The encoded protein is CAGRERTGENSPLHF. Full variable domain (rest looked up from reference TRBV7-2 and TRBJ1-6): GAGVSQSPSNKVTEKGKDVELRCDPISGHTALYWYRQSLGQGLEFLIYFQGNSAPDKSGLPSDRFSAERTGGSVSTLTIQRTQQEDSAVYLCAGRERTGENSPLHFGNGTRLTVT.

V usage is TRBV5-1 and J usage is TRBJ1-1; 9 bases agree with TRBD1. The trim removed 4 bases at V and 5 bases at J, leaving 3 bases unmatched. In germline, CDR1 is SGHRS, CDR2 YFSETQ. The CDR3 is 13 amino acids. This CDR3 is CASSTGQGTEAFF. CDR3 DNA: TGCGCCAGCAGCACGGGACAGGGTACTGAAGCTTTCTTT.

Notes on this clone: An end of the junction does not agree with germline; a read error may underlie this. The chain employs TRBV6-5 and TRBJ1-4; 9 positions agree with TRBD1. CDR3 length: 12 residues. Germline V lookup: CDR1 MNHEY, CDR2 SVGAGI. The CDR3 DNA sequence: TGTGCCAGCAGCTCTCGGACAGGGGAGCAGCTTTTT. Translation: CASSSRTGEQLF.

The rearrangement uses TRBV18 and TRBJ1-1, with unresolved D. Deletions cut 1 base from V and 8 bases from J, with 8 bases between. The CDR3 runs to 12 residues. The germline V gene encodes CDR1 KGHSH and CDR2 LQKENI. DNA for the CDR3: TGTGCCAGCTCACCACTGGGCCGGGAAGCTTTCTTT. The encoded protein is CASSPLGREAFF.

This clone was seen only a few times. The chain uses TRBV5-4 and TRBJ2-5; D ambiguous. Trimming removed 1 base from V and 2 bases from J, with 12 bases in between. Per germline, CDR1 SGHNT and CDR2 YYREEE (reference sequence). This CDR3 spans 15 amino acids. The CDR3 bases are TGTGCCAGCAGCTTGAGCGCCGCCGTTCAAGAGACCCAGTACTTC. It specifies CASSLSAAVQETQYF.

V and J are TRBV7-6 and TRBJ1-2, with D possibly matching TRBD1 (5 bases). V shed 5 bases and J shed 4 bases, with 11 bases lying between them. The CDR3 runs to 13 residues. Looked up from germline, CDR1 is SGHVS and CDR2 is FNYEAQ. This chain's CDR3 is CASSNDRIYGYTF. In nucleotides, the CDR3 is TGTGCCAGCAGCAACGACAGAATCTATGGCTACACCTTC.

Concerning this clone: At one end, the junction sequence differs from germline, possibly due to a read error. Other DNA sequences of this sample code for an identical CDR3. The V and J genes are TRBV5-4 and TRBJ2-5; 9 positions match TRBD2. Germline V gene sequence: CDR1 SGHNT, CDR2 YYREEE (reference sequence). The CDR3 runs to 16 residues. CDR3 sequence (DNA): TGTGCCAGTAGCTTGCGGGCGGGGGGGCCAAGAGAGACCCAGTACTTC. Its translation: CASSLRAGGPRETQYF.

The chain couples TRBV9 to TRBJ2-3; a possible D gene is TRBD2 (7 bases). Germline lookup yields CDR1 SGDLS and CDR2 YYNGEE. V lost 0 bases and J lost 0, with 14 bases in between. This CDR3 spans 17 amino acids. This chain's CDR3 is CASSVAPGRGSTDTQYF. CDR3 DNA: TGTGCCAGCAGCGTAGCGCCGGGGAGGGGGAGCACAGATACGCAGTATTTT.

The CDR3 DNA sequence: TGTGCCAGCAAATTCCAGTCGGGAGGAGACTATGGCTACACCTTC. Translated, it gives CASKFQSGGDYGYTF. The rearrangement links TRBV5-4 to TRBJ1-2, with D unresolved. This CDR3 has 15 residues. The germline V gene encodes CDR1 SGHNT and CDR2 YYREEE (reference sequence). V lost 6 bases, J lost 3 bases, and 18 bases lay in between.

The rearrangement uses TRBV2 and TRBJ1-2; D may be TRBD1 (5 bases). V was pared by 1 base and J by 2 bases, with 8 bases between. CDR1 and CDR2 (germline): SNHLY, FYNNEI. The CDR3 runs 14 residues. The CDR3 nucleotides are TGTGCCAGCAGTGAAGAGGCAGGGAACTATGGCTACACCTTC. This codes for CASSEEAGNYGYTF.

The chain combines TRBV5-1 with TRBJ2-3, with 14 bases aligning to TRBD2. CDR1 and CDR2 from the germline V gene are SGHRS and YFSETQ. V lost 2 bases to trimming and J lost 1 base; unmatched junction nucleotides: 6. This CDR3 is 18 amino acids long. CDR3 sequence reads: CASSLGLAGGSRTDTQYF. In nucleotides, the CDR3 is TGCGCCAGCAGCTTAGGACTAGCGGGGGGCTCGCGCACAGATACGCAGTATTTT.

The CDR3 loop is CASSFRSKNQPQHF. The CDR3 DNA reads TGTGCCAGCAGCTTCAGAAGTAAAAATCAGCCCCAGCATTTT. V is TRBV5-6 and J is TRBJ1-5; D not certain. This CDR3 has 14 amino acids. Trimming removed 2 bases at V and 4 bases at J, with 10 bases between. CDR1 is SGHDT, CDR2 YYEEEE, per germline. The variable domain in full, with the rest retrieved from reference TRBV5-6 and TRBJ1-5, is DAGVTQSPTHLIKTRGQQVTLRCSPKSGHDTVSWYQQALGQGPQFIFQYYEEEERQRGNFPDRFSGHQFPNYSSELNVNALLLGDSALYLCASSFRSKNQPQHFGDGTRLSIL.

This chain joins TRBV5-6 and TRBJ1-2, with TRBD1 matching 8 bases. The CDR3 extends over 15 amino acids. Germline V lookup: CDR1 SGHDT, CDR2 YYEEEE. V lost 4 bases to trimming and J lost 8 bases; unmatched junction nucleotides: 13. Here the CDR3 DNA reads TGTGCCAGCAGCCTGAACATGGACAGGGTAGGCGGCTACACCTTC. This sequence encodes CASSLNMDRVGGYTF.